These 19 T cell receptor beta chains originate from one sample sequenced in a study of response to subunit inactivated influenza vaccine. Each CDR3 protein is one row after TCRdb ran MiXCR on the RT-PCR reads. In the table there are roughly 620,000 distinct CDR3 sequences, 10% to 12% of which are singletons. The same specimen was also included in a second study, on T cells expressing NK-cell markers. That paper states: What made the TCR beta cDNA was 5'RACE template switching with UMIs.

The sample in question was PBMCs from blood, obtained on the day of vaccination. These receptors all come from a man between 45 and 60 years old who received an inactivated influenza vaccine.

This clonotype showed up just once. The genes are TRBV5-5 and TRBJ2-1; D is tentatively TRBD1 or TRBD2 (5 bases each). CDR3 size: 12 residues. Germline V CDR1 and CDR2: SGHKS, YYEKEE (reference sequence). V gave up 2 bases and J gave up 9 bases, with 9 bases separating them. CDR3 loop: CASSFRGTEQFF. In DNA, the CDR3 is TGTGCCAGCAGCTTCCGGGGCACTGAGCAGTTCTTC.

This chain uses TRBV6-1 with TRBJ2-2; 7 nucleotides match TRBD1. CDR1 and CDR2 (germline): MNHNS, SASEGT. The CDR3 consists of 14 residues. The trim removed 10 bases at V and 0 bases at J, leaving 5 bases unmatched. The CDR3 spells CANTGTANTGELFF. The CDR3 region has the DNA TGTGCCAACACCGGGACAGCGAACACCGGGGAGCTGTTTTTT.

The chain is built from TRBV24-1 and TRBJ2-3; 10 bases line up with TRBD2. The CDR3 covers 16 residues. Germline values: CDR1 KGHDR, CDR2 SFDVKD. The V segment lost 5 bases and the J segment 4 bases; nucleotides outside the gene matches: 8. The CDR3 DNA reads as TGTGCCACCAGTGGGGGTAGCGGGAGGTTGGCAGATACGCAGTATTTT. Amino acid sequence: CATSGGSGRLADTQYF.

At least ten counts were recorded for this clonotype. J is TRBJ2-1 and V is TRBV20-1; 12 nucleotides line up with TRBD2. Germline V gene lookup returns CDR1 DFQATT and CDR2 SNEGSKA (reference sequence). CDR3 length equals 14 residues. V trimming: 6 bases; J trimming: 2 bases; junction bases outside the gene matches: 2. The CDR3 spells CSARTSGAYNEQFF. The DNA of the CDR3 is TGCAGTGCCCGGACTAGCGGGGCCTACAATGAGCAGTTCTTC.

This clonotype has at least ten counts. The chain combines TRBV7-2 with TRBJ1-1; D gene uncertain. V dropped 1 base and J dropped 0 bases, with 6 bases sitting between them. The CDR3 is made up of 14 amino acids. Germline-derived CDR1 and CDR2 are SGHTA and FQGNSA. The CDR3 here is CASSLGSLNTEAFF. CDR3 nucleotides: TGTGCCAGCAGCTTAGGGTCGCTGAACACTGAAGCTTTCTTT.

The V gene is TRBV7-2, the J gene TRBJ1-1; D remains ambiguous. The CDR3 length is 14 residues. Germline V CDR1 and CDR2: SGHTA, FQGNSA. V lost 6 bases to trimming and J lost 1 base, with 12 bases between them. The CDR3 loop is CASRPGVTNTEAFF. CDR3 DNA sequence: TGTGCCAGCAGGCCCGGGGTAACGAACACTGAAGCTTTCTTT.

This clonotype appeared a few times. The CDR3 region is CASSPNRADTEAFF. The CDR3 DNA sequence: TGTGCCAGCAGTCCAAACAGGGCTGACACTGAAGCTTTCTTT. This chain links TRBV11-2 with TRBJ1-1; a weak D match, TRBD1 (6 bases). Germline V gene sequence: CDR1 SGHAT, CDR2 FQNNGV. The CDR3 runs to 14 residues. With 6 bases removed from V and 3 bases from J, the gap between germline ends came to 14 bases.

This clonotype appeared a few times. V is TRBV29-1 and J is TRBJ2-1; D is possibly TRBD1 (6 bases). Trimming shortened V by 6 bases and J by 7 bases, and 13 bases separated the two germline ends. Germline V gene data show CDR1 as SQVTM and CDR2 as ANQGSEA. The CDR3 covers 12 residues. The CDR3 DNA is TGCAGCGTCGAGAAGGGGGTAAATGAGCAGTTCTTC. This encodes CSVEKGVNEQFF.

This clonotype was seen a handful of times. V usage is TRBV18 and J usage is TRBJ2-7; no clear D. From germline, CDR1 is KGHSH and CDR2 LQKENI. The CDR3 is made up of 14 amino acids. V dropped 2 bases and J dropped 7 bases, with 15 bases sitting between them. The CDR3 reads CASSPTAIPVEQYF. The CDR3 DNA sequence: TGTGCCAGCTCACCAACAGCTATCCCTGTAGAGCAGTACTTC.

This clonotype was seen more than once but under ten times. The chain recombines TRBV27 with TRBJ1-1, with TRBD1 as a possible D gene (5 bases). Per the germline V gene, CDR1 is MNHEY and CDR2 is SMNVEV (reference sequence). This CDR3 spans 13 amino acids. Trimming removed 7 bases from V and 1 base from J, with 10 bases in between. The CDR3 DNA is TGTGCCAGCACCCAGACAGCGAACACTGAAGCTTTCTTT. It specifies CASTQTANTEAFF.

This clonotype was detected a few times. This chain connects TRBV20-1 to TRBJ2-3; D may be TRBD2 (5 bases). The CDR3 runs to 15 residues. V lost 0 bases, J lost 0 bases, and 10 bases lay in between. CDR1 is DFQATT and CDR2 is SNEGSKA in the germline V gene (reference sequence). The CDR3 coding sequence is TGCAGTGCTAGAGAAGCGGCCAGGAGCACAGATACGCAGTATTTT. This codes for CSAREAARSTDTQYF.

There are a few counts of this clonotype. The chain joins TRBV7-9 to TRBJ2-7; possibly TRBD2 for D (5 bases). V was shortened by 1 base and J by 5 bases, with 12 bases between the two germline ends. Germline V gene sequence: CDR1 SEHNR, CDR2 FQNEAQ (reference sequence). The CDR3 runs 14 residues. The CDR3 DNA is TGTGCCAGCAGCTTAGGGGTACTAGACGACGAGCAGTACTTC. Its translation: CASSLGVLDDEQYF.

This clonotype showed up just a few times. The rearrangement joins TRBV28 to TRBJ2-5; TRBD1 matches at 9 bases. The CDR3 consists of 15 residues. The V gene end was trimmed by 6 bases and the J gene end by 9 bases; junction bases not matched to a gene: 14. CDR1 MDHEN and CDR2 SYDVKM come from the germline V gene. The CDR3 here is CASRNLLDRGFPQYF. CDR3 nucleotide sequence: TGTGCCAGCAGAAATCTCCTGGACAGGGGCTTTCCCCAGTACTTC.

The rearrangement links TRBV12-3 or TRBV12-4 to TRBJ2-7, with D tentatively TRBD1 (6 bases). The CDR3 covers 14 residues. With 3 bases removed from V and 1 base from J, the gap between germline ends came to 10 bases. The CDR3 DNA reads as TGTGCCAGCAGTTTGGGACATGGATCCTACGAGCAGTACTTC. It encodes CASSLGHGSYEQYF.

This clonotype turned up a few times. The rearrangement links TRBV29-1 to TRBJ2-5, with unresolved D. The CDR3 is made up of 13 amino acids. V was trimmed by 2 bases and J by 3 bases, leaving 10 bases between them. CDR1 SQVTM and CDR2 ANQGSEA come from the germline V gene. CDR3 sequence (DNA): TGCAGCGTTGAATCGCCTACCAAAGAGACCCAGTACTTC. Translation gives CSVESPTKETQYF.

The rearrangement links TRBV12-3 or TRBV12-4 to TRBJ2-5, with 10 bases identical to TRBD1. The CDR3 spans 15 residues. V shed 1 base and J 5 bases; nucleotides not matched to a gene: 4. DNA of the CDR3: TGTGCCAGCAGTTTAGAGGGACAGGGGTTCGAGACCCAGTACTTC. Translating it yields CASSLEGQGFETQYF.

The chain combines TRBV11-2 with TRBJ1-5, with 7 bases that match TRBD1. This CDR3 contains 16 residues. V shed 0 bases, J shed 9 bases, and the junction held 11 bases outside the gene matches. CDR1 is SGHAT, CDR2 FQNNGV, per germline. CDR3 DNA sequence: TGTGCCAGCAGCTTAGATTCCGGGACAGTCCCGTTGCCCCAGCATTTT. This encodes CASSLDSGTVPLPQHF.

This clonotype was seen at least ten times. The CDR3 DNA follows: TGTGCCAGCAGCTTGGTGGCGGATACCTACAATGAGCAGTTCTTC. Its translation is CASSLVADTYNEQFF. V is TRBV5-6 and J is TRBJ2-1; unclear D gene. Germline V gene lookup returns CDR1 SGHDT and CDR2 YYEEEE. V was cut by 0 bases and J by 2 bases, with 9 bases left in between. The CDR3 is 15 residues long.

The sample holds many counts of this clonotype. The chain uses TRBV20-1 and TRBJ2-3, with 9 positions matching TRBD2. The V gene's germline CDR1 is DFQATT and CDR2 SNEGSKA (reference sequence). V shed 1 base, J shed 4 bases, and the junction held 6 bases outside the gene matches. The CDR3 sequence is 15 residues long. The chain's CDR3 is CSARAVAGAPDTQYF. CDR3 coding DNA: TGCAGTGCTAGAGCGGTAGCGGGAGCCCCAGATACGCAGTATTTT.